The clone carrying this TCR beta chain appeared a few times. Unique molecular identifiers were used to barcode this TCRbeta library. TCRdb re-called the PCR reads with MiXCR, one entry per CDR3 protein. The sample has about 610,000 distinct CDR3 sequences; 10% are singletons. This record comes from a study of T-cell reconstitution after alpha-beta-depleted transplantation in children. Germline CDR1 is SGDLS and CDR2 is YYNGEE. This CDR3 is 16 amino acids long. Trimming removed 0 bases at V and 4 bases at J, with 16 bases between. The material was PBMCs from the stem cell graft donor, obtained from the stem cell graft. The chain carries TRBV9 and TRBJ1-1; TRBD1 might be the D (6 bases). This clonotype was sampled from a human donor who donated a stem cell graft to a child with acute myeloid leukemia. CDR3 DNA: TGTGCCAGCAGCGTAGGTCAGGGATGGGGGGCCACTGAAGCTTTCTTT. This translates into CASSVGQGWGATEAFF.